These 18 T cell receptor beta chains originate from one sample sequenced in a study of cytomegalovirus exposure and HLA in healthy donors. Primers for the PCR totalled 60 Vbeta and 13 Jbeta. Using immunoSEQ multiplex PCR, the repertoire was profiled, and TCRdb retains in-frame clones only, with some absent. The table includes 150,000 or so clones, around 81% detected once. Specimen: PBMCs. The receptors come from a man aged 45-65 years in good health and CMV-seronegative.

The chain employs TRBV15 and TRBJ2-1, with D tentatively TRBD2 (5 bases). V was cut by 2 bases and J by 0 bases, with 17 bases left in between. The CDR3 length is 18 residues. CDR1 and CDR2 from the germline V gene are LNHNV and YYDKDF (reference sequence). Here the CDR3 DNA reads TGTGCCACCAGCAGACTAATTCTAAGCGGTGGCTCCTACAATGAGCAGTTCTTC. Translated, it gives CATSRLILSGGSYNEQFF.

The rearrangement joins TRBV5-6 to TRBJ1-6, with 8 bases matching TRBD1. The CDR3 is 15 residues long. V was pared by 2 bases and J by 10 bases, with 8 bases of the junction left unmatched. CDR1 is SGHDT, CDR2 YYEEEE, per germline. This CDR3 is CASSLGGQGVSPLHF. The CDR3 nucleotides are TGTGCCAGCAGCTTAGGTGGACAGGGCGTCTCACCCCTCCACTTT.

The CDR3 is CASSLPRARDGYTF. The CDR3 DNA is TGCGCCAGCAGCTTGCCAAGAGCCAGGGATGGCTACACCTTC. The chain recombines TRBV5-1 with TRBJ1-2; D possibly corresponds to TRBD1 (5 bases). Germline V gene lookup returns CDR1 SGHRS and CDR2 YFSETQ. The ends were cut back, 1 base at V and 6 bases at J, with 13 bases in the middle. The CDR3 is 14 amino acids.

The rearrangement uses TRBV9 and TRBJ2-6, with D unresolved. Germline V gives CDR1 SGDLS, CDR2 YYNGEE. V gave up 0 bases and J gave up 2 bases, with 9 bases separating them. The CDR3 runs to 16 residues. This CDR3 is CASSVATIPGANVLTF. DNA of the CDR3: TGTGCCAGCAGCGTAGCTACGATTCCTGGGGCCAACGTCCTGACTTTC.

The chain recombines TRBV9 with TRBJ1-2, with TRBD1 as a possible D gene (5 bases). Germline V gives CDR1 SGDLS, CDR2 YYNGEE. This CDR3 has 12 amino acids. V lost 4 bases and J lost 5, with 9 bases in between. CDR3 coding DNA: TGTGCCAGCAGCTTTACAGGTTATGGCTACACCTTC. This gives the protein CASSFTGYGYTF. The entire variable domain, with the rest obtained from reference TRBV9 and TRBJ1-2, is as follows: DSGVTQTPKHLITATGQRVTLRCSPRSGDLSVYWYQQSLDQGLQFLIQYYNGEERAKGNILERFSAQQFPDLHSELNLSSLELGDSALYFCASSFTGYGYTFGSGTRLTVV.

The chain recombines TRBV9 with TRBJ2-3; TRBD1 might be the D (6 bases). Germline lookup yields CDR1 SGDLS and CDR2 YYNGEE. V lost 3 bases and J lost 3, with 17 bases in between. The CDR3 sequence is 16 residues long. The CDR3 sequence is CASSEGTTGGTDTQYF. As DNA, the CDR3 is TGTGCCAGCAGCGAAGGGACAACTGGTGGGACAGATACGCAGTATTTT.

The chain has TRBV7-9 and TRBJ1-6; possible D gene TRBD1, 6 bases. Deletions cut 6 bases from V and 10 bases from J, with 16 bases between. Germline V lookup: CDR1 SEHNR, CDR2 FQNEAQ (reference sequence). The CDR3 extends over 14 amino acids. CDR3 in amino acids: CASRMGDNLSPLHF. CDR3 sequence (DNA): TGTGCCAGCAGGATGGGGGACAATTTATCACCCCTCCACTTT.

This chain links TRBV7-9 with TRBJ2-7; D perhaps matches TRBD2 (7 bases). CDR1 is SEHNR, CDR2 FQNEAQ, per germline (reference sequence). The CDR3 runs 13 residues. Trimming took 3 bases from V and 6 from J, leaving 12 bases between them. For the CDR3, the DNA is TGTGCCAGCAGCTTGGGAGGGGGGGGCGAGCAGTACTTC. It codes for CASSLGGGGEQYF.

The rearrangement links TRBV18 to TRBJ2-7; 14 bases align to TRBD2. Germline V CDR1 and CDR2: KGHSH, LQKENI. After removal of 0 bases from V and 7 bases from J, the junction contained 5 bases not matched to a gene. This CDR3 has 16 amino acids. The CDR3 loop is CASSPPGLAGVGEQYF. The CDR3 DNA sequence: TGTGCCAGCTCACCACCGGGACTAGCGGGAGTAGGGGAGCAGTACTTC.

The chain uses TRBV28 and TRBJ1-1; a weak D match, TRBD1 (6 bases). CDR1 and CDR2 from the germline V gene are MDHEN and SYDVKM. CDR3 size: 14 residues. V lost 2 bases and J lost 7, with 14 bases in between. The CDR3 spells CASSLSGGYGEAFF. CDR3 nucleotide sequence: TGTGCCAGCAGTTTAAGTGGGGGCTATGGTGAAGCTTTCTTT.

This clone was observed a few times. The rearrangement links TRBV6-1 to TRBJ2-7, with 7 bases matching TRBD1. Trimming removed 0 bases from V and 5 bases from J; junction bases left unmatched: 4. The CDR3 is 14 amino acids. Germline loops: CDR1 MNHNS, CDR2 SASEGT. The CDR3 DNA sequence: TGTGCCAGCAGTGAAGCCCTAGGGGGCAACGAGCAGTACTTC. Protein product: CASSEALGGNEQYF.

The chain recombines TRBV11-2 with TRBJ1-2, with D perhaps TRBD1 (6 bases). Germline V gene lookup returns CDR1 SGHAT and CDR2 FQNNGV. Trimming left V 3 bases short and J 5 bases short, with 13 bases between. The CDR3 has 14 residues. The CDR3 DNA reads TGTGCCAGCAGCTTTGACAGGAGTACTTATGGCTACACCTTC. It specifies CASSFDRSTYGYTF. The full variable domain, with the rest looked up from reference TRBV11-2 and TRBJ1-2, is EAGVAQSPRYKIIEKRQSVAFWCNPISGHATLYWYQQILGQGPKLLIQFQNNGVVDDSQLPKDRFSAERLKGVDSTLKIQPAKLEDSAVYLCASSFDRSTYGYTFGSGTRLTVV.

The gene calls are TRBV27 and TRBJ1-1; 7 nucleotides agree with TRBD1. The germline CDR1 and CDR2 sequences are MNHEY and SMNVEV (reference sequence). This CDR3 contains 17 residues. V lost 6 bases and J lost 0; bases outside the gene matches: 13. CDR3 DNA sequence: TGTGCCAGCAGCTACAGGGGCGGGGTAGGCATGAACACTGAAGCTTTCTTT. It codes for CASSYRGGVGMNTEAFF.

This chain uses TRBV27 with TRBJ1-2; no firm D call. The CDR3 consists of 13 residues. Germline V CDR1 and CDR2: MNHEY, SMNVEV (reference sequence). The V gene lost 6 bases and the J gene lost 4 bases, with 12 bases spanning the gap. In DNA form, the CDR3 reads TGTGCCAGCAGCGTAGGGAGGTCCTATGGCTACACCTTC. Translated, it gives CASSVGRSYGYTF.

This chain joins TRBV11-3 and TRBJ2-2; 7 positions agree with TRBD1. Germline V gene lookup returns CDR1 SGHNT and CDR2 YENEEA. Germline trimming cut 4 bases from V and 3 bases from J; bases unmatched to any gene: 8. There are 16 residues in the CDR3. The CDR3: CASSSGQGQYTGELFF. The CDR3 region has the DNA TGTGCCAGCAGCTCTGGCCAGGGACAGTACACCGGGGAGCTGTTTTTT. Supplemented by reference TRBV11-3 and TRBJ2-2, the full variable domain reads EAGVVQSPRYKIIEKKQPVAFWCNPISGHNTLYWYLQNLGQGPELLIRYENEEAVDDSQLPKDRFSAERLKGVDSTLKIQPAELGDSAVYLCASSSGQGQYTGELFFGEGSRLTVL.

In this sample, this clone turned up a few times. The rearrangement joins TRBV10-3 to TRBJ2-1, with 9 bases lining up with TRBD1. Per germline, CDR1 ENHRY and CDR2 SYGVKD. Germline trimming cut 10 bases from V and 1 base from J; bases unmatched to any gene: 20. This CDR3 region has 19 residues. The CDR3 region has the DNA TGTGCCACCTACCCGGGACAGGGAGGGTTGGCGGGATCCTACAATGAGCAGTTCTTC. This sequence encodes CATYPGQGGLAGSYNEQFF.

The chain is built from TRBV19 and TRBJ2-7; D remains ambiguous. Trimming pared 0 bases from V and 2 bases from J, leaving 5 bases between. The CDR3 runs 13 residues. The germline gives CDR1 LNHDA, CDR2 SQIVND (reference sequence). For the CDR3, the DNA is TGTGCCAGTAGTATAGACTATACCTACGAGCAGTACTTC. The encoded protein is CASSIDYTYEQYF.

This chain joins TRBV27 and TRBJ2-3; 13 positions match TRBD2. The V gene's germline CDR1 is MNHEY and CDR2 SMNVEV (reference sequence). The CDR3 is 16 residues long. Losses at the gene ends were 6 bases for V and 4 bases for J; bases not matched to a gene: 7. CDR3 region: CASSYGLAGDPDTQYF. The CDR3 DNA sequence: TGTGCCAGCAGCTACGGACTAGCGGGAGACCCAGATACGCAGTATTTT.